Presented here are 17 T cell receptor beta chains from one specimen sequenced in a study of CD8 T cells in Susac syndrome. When the RNA was reverse transcribed, random hexamers were used with an input of about 0.5 to 1 ug. TCRdb reprocessed the immunoSEQ multiplex PCR reads via MiXCR and lists one record per CDR3 protein. The table shows fewer than 200,000 distinct CDR3 sequences, with about 95% occurring only once. The sequencing input was CD4+ T cells from PBMCs. The receptor set was obtained from a human donor in good health.

V is TRBV9 and J is TRBJ2-1, with D maybe TRBD2 (5 bases). The germline V and J ends were trimmed by 1 base and 3 bases, with 11 bases remaining between them. The CDR3 is made up of 15 amino acids. Germline assignment: CDR1 SGDLS and CDR2 YYNGEE. CDR3 sequence reads: CASSVMYRGYNEQFF. CDR3 sequence (DNA): TGTGCCAGCAGCGTAATGTATCGGGGCTACAATGAGCAGTTCTTC.

The V gene is TRBV29-1, the J gene TRBJ1-1; D is undetermined. Germline V gives CDR1 SQVTM, CDR2 ANQGSEA. CDR3 size: 13 residues. V shed 6 bases and J shed 1 base, with 12 bases lying between them. This chain's CDR3 is CSVRGHRNTEAFF. In DNA, the CDR3 is TGCAGCGTGCGCGGGCACCGGAACACTGAAGCTTTCTTT. Looking up the rest from reference TRBV29-1 and TRBJ1-1 gives the full variable domain: SAVISQKPSRDICQRGTSLTIQCQVDSQVTMMFWYRQQPGQSLTLIATANQGSEATYESGFVIDKFPISRPNLTFSTLTVSNMSPEDSSIYLCSVRGHRNTEAFFGQGTRLTVV.

The gene calls are TRBV6-1 and TRBJ2-2, with D possibly being TRBD1 (6 bases). V dropped 6 bases and J dropped 0 bases, with 23 bases sitting between them. Per the germline V gene, CDR1 is MNHNS and CDR2 is SASEGT. The CDR3 length is 19 residues. The CDR3 loop reads CASSPRAPGVTSNTGELFF. CDR3 nucleotides: TGTGCCAGCAGCCCGAGGGCCCCAGGGGTGACCTCGAACACCGGGGAGCTGTTTTTT.

V and J are TRBV9 and TRBJ2-3, with TRBD2 matching 9 bases. With 0 bases clipped from V and 2 bases from J, the junction kept 4 bases outside the gene matches. CDR3 size: 16 residues. Germline V gives CDR1 SGDLS, CDR2 YYNGEE. The CDR3 protein is CASSVGASGVTDTQYF. CDR3 coding DNA: TGTGCCAGCAGCGTAGGGGCTAGCGGGGTCACAGATACGCAGTATTTT.

This clonotype was picked up one time. The J gene is TRBJ2-1, the V gene TRBV2; D gene uncertain. The CDR3 sequence is 13 residues long. With 6 bases removed from V and 5 bases from J, the gap between germline ends came to 11 bases. The V gene's germline CDR1 is SNHLY and CDR2 FYNNEI. Here the CDR3 DNA reads TGTGCCAGCAGAACCTTTTCCGACAATGAGCAGTTCTTC. It specifies CASRTFSDNEQFF.

This chain links TRBV27 with TRBJ1-1; D remains ambiguous. The germline V gene has CDR1 MNHEY and CDR2 SMNVEV (reference sequence). V dropped 7 bases and J dropped 5 bases, with 11 bases sitting between them. The CDR3 covers 12 residues. CDR3 region: CASNSVGTEAFF. The DNA of the CDR3 is TGTGCCAGCAATAGTGTGGGGACTGAAGCTTTCTTT.

V gene TRBV29-1 combines with J gene TRBJ2-1, with 13 bases lining up with TRBD2. The CDR3 loop spans 13 amino acids. CDR1 and CDR2 (germline): SQVTM, ANQGSEA. The V segment lost 6 bases and the J segment 6 bases; nucleotides outside the gene matches: 2. DNA of the CDR3: TGCAGCGTAAGGACTAGCGGGAGCAATGAGCAGTTCTTC. Its protein is CSVRTSGSNEQFF.

The chain joins TRBV20-1 to TRBJ1-1; TRBD1 is a possible D gene (6 bases). V was trimmed by 6 bases and J by 0 bases, leaving 14 bases between them. Per germline, CDR1 DFQATT and CDR2 SNEGSKA (reference sequence). The CDR3 totals 14 residues. CDR3 amino acids: CSARRRDMNTEAFF. CDR3 bases: TGCAGTGCCCGGAGACGGGACATGAACACTGAAGCTTTCTTT.

This sequence joins TRBV29-1 and TRBJ1-1, with 7 positions matching TRBD1. Germline V gene data show CDR1 as SQVTM and CDR2 as ANQGSEA. This CDR3 has 17 residues. V was pared by 5 bases and J by 0 bases, with 15 bases of the junction left unmatched. The CDR3 DNA sequence: TGCAGCGTTCCGAGGGGAGACAGGGAAGAGGTGAACACTGAAGCTTTCTTT. Translating it yields CSVPRGDREEVNTEAFF.

Written as DNA, the CDR3 is TGTGCCAGCAGCTTAGCGCGGGGTACTTCATACAATGAGCAGTTCTTC. Encoded protein: CASSLARGTSYNEQFF. V gene TRBV11-1 combines with J gene TRBJ2-1; D is perhaps TRBD2 (6 bases). The germline V gene has CDR1 SGHAT and CDR2 FQDESV (reference sequence). V shed 0 bases and J shed 4 bases, with 13 bases lying between them. The CDR3 runs 16 residues.

The chain has TRBV12-3 or TRBV12-4 and TRBJ2-7; 10 positions agree with TRBD1. J lost 6 bases, V lost 4 bases, and 9 bases had no gene match. This CDR3 is 15 amino acids long. The CDR3 protein is CASSWRGQGDREQYF. The CDR3 DNA reads as TGTGCCAGCAGTTGGCGAGGACAGGGGGATCGCGAGCAGTACTTC.

The chain joins TRBV19 to TRBJ2-7; possibly TRBD1 for D (6 bases). Trimming took off 5 bases at V and 0 bases at J, with 11 bases between the two ends. The CDR3 sequence is 14 residues long. Germline-derived CDR1 and CDR2 are LNHDA and SQIVND (reference sequence). The chain's CDR3 is CASSVDRSSYEQYF. For the CDR3, the DNA is TGTGCCAGTAGTGTGGACAGAAGCTCCTACGAGCAGTACTTC.

The chain carries TRBV29-1 and TRBJ2-1, with a weak D call TRBD2 (6 bases). The CDR3 spans 12 residues. Germline V gene data show CDR1 as SQVTM and CDR2 as ANQGSEA. Trimming removed 7 bases at V and 9 bases at J, with 16 bases between. This CDR3 reads CSATRLGGEQFF. The CDR3, as DNA: TGCAGCGCCACCCGACTAGGCGGTGAGCAGTTCTTC.

This chain joins TRBV6-1 and TRBJ2-2, with 8 bases identical to TRBD2. The CDR3 covers 15 residues. Germline values: CDR1 MNHNS, CDR2 SASEGT. V dropped 7 bases and J dropped 5; count of bases not matched to a gene: 9. The CDR3 loop is CASNTAGVETGELFF. CDR3 DNA sequence: TGTGCCAGCAACACAGCGGGAGTGGAAACCGGGGAGCTGTTTTTT.

The rearrangement joins TRBV20-1 to TRBJ2-7; 7 bases agree with TRBD1. V gave up 0 bases and J gave up 3 bases; unmatched junction bases: 5. The CDR3 sequence is 14 residues long. Germline loops: CDR1 DFQATT, CDR2 SNEGSKA (reference sequence). The CDR3 DNA is TGCAGTGCTAGAGATCCTGACAGGGTCTACGAGCAGTACTTC. This encodes CSARDPDRVYEQYF.

V gene TRBV30 combines with J gene TRBJ2-1; the match to TRBD2 covers 7 bases. Germline values: CDR1 GTSNPN, CDR2 SVGIG (reference sequence). CDR3 length: 13 residues. V lost 3 bases and J lost 9; bases outside the gene matches: 8. The CDR3, as DNA: TGTGCCTGGAGGTGGGGGGGAGATGGTGAGCAGTTCTTC. This codes for CAWRWGGDGEQFF.

Here the CDR3 DNA reads TGTGCCAGCAGCCTTTTGTCAGGGGACTACGAGCAGTACTTC. This sequence encodes CASSLLSGDYEQYF. V and J are TRBV7-3 and TRBJ2-7; D is perhaps TRBD1 (6 bases). CDR1 is SGHTA, CDR2 FQGTGA, per germline. Trimming took off 5 bases at V and 3 bases at J, with 14 bases between the two ends. The CDR3 has 14 residues.